This TCR beta chain was observed in a study of blood T cell repertoires in COVID-19 (TCRdb year 2020). Regarding the complete study: The collaborator samples originated in the United States, Italy and Spain and spanned the acute and convalescent phases of COVID-19. HLA class I and class II types, where available, came from metadata supplied by the sample provider rather than from assay-based typing. Samples were obtained from the ongoing ImmuneRACE study (first 160 participants) and from over a thousand subjects provided by 6 global collaborators. Sample metadata almost always included a de-identified subject ID, COVID-19 status, age in years and sex. The repertoires were released in a freely available public database intended as a resource for research on the immune response to SARS-CoV-2. Subjects who had been exposed to COVID-19, were actively infected with it, or had recovered from it provided the deeply sampled blood TCRbeta repertoires that made up the dataset. The material from the prospective study consisted of cDNA or gDNA derived from T cells, B-cell-depleted T cells, or PBMCs. Summary of the overall study and its limitations: The quantity of clinical and demographic metadata differed by source and by participant and was supplied without curation.

The germline V gene gives CDR1 as SGHVS and CDR2 as FQNEAQ. The CDR3 spans 18 residues, from the cysteine through the phenylalanine. CDR3 DNA is the only sequence kept; it has 54 bases, read in frame from the first base. Trimming costs V 0 bases and J 0 bases, and their ends lie 17 bases apart. TCRbeta CDR3 regions were amplified from genomic DNA using the immunoSEQ Assay, a bias-controlled multiplex PCR. In the paper's pipeline: Within the assay, amplification of reference gene primers was used to estimate how many nucleated cells each sample contained. To quantify the absolute abundance of each unique TCRbeta CDR3 rearrangement, sequence reads were collapsed and filtered. Productive Simpson clonality was computed per sample as the square root of Simpson's diversity index over productive rearrangements. The immuneACCESS repertoire file appears here via TCRdb, limited to in-frame rearrangements. These files lack a portion of the clones; in checked studies, under half of the deficit traces to unresolved V genes, and the cause of the others is not known. That table gives V, J and clone size, and the DNA gave D and trimming. In all, the sample holds 100,000 to 150,000 clones, and more than 70% of those were seen once. The ten largest clones take up around 5% of the sample.

The collaborating institutions used their own protocols to collect whole blood in K2EDTA tubes. For TCRbeta analysis, collaborator samples were shipped as frozen whole blood, as isolated PBMCs, or as DNA extracted from either sample type. Only one count was recorded for this clone. The clone's antigen remains unknown. No base-level quality is on record; no much larger clone is a single base apart. The chain is assembled from TRBV7-8 and TRBJ2-5, with TRBD2 tentatively as D gene (6 bases match). This sequence originates from a human donor in a cohort sampled during active COVID-19. Sequenced: peripheral blood. Read as DNA, the sequence is TGTGCCAGCAGCTTAGCCGTAGGCTGGGCGGGATACCAAGAGACCCAGTACTTC. It codes for CASSLAVGWAGYQETQYF.